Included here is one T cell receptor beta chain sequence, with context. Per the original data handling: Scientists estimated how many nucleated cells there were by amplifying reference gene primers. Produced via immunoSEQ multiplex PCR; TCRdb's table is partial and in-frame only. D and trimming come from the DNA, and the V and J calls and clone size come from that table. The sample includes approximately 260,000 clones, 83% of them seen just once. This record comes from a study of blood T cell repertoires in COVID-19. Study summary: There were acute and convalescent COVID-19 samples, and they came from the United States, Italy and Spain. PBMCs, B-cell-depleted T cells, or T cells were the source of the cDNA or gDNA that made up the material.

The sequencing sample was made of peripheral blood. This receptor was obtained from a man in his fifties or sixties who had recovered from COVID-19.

CDR3 DNA sequence: TGCGCCAGCAGCGCGACGGGAGGGAGGACAGATACGCAGTATTTT. Translation: CASSATGGRTDTQYF. The chain carries TRBV5-1 and TRBJ2-3; 8 positions match TRBD2. The CDR3 sequence is 15 residues long. Germline V CDR1 and CDR2: SGHRS, YFSETQ. V was clipped by 4 bases and J by 3 bases; unmatched bases: 7.